This T cell receptor beta chain came from a study of T cell responses to AZD1222 COVID-19 vaccine. To note about this clone: What it recognizes is unknown.

The germline V and J ends were trimmed by 2 bases and 7 bases, with 15 bases remaining between them. The CDR3 runs to 15 residues. Germline assignment: CDR1 SGHDT and CDR2 YYEEEE. Study-level points and caveats: It was only a handful of AZD1222 recipients who were seropositive at baseline. The donor cohort was predominantly white British with a female majority, and clonal diversity may have been underestimated.

Here immunoSEQ multiplex PCR was the method, and the copy in TCRdb shows in-frame clones only, minus some. The table includes 120,000 to 150,000 clones, about 92% detected once. The V gene is TRBV5-6, the J gene TRBJ2-2; D remains unclear. This receptor was obtained from an adult in good health. Sequenced material: peripheral blood, taken on day 0 of AZD1222 vaccination. CDR3 amino acids: CASSLPITRHGELFF. The CDR3 nucleotides read TGTGCCAGCAGCTTACCGATTACCCGACACGGGGAGCTGTTTTTT.